The 18 T cell receptor beta chains in this list originate from one sample, sequenced in a study of blood T cell repertoires in COVID-19. Sequenced by immunoSEQ multiplex PCR; TCRdb stores in-frame clones only, minus some. The sample comprises some 220,000 clones, around 80% of which are singletons, and over 7% rests with the top ten. Sequenced: peripheral blood. These receptors were collected from a woman in her sixties or seventies with acute or convalescent COVID-19.

CDR3 sequence (DNA): TGTGCCAGCAGCCCGGGTTTTTATCTCGGGACAGGGAGGGATGAAAAACTGTTTTTT. This gives the protein CASSPGFYLGTGRDEKLFF. This chain joins TRBV3-1 (or the pseudogene TRBV3-2) and TRBJ1-4, with TRBD1 identical over 9 bases. This CDR3 is built from 19 residues. Looked up from germline, CDR1 is LGHDT and CDR2 is YNNKEL (reference sequence). V shed 4 bases, J shed 6 bases, and the junction held 18 bases outside the gene matches.

This clone was found a few times. The chain uses TRBV11-2 and TRBJ2-7; no definite D call. Germline CDR1 is SGHAT and CDR2 is FQNNGV. The CDR3 loop spans 15 amino acids. Trimming removed 2 bases at V and 4 bases at J, with 15 bases between. In DNA, the CDR3 is TGTGCCAGCAGCTTAACGGCAGCGAAAATTTACGAGCAGTACTTC. Translating it yields CASSLTAAKIYEQYF.

The chain links TRBV10-2 to TRBJ2-7; 9 bases agree with TRBD2. The CDR3 has 16 amino acids. J was trimmed by 1 base and V by 2 bases; bases with no gene match: 6. Germline-derived CDR1 and CDR2 are WSHSY and SAAADI. The CDR3 reads CASSEGGTSGSYEQYF. CDR3 DNA: TGCGCCAGCAGTGAGGGCGGAACTAGCGGGTCCTACGAGCAGTACTTC.

V and J are TRBV25-1 and TRBJ1-2, with D tentatively TRBD1 (6 bases). Germline assignment: CDR1 MGHDK and CDR2 SYGVNS. Between the trimmed V and J ends, which lost 4 bases and 6 bases, there was a span of 12 bases. CDR3 length: 13 amino acids. The CDR3 nucleotides read TGTGCCAGCAGTGCCACAGGGTCGAATGGCTACACCTTC. Its translation is CASSATGSNGYTF.

The chain couples TRBV7-3 to TRBJ2-1; 9 bases agree with TRBD2. CDR1 and CDR2 (germline): SGHTA, FQGTGA. This CDR3 has 15 residues. V dropped 5 bases and J dropped 7; count of bases not matched to a gene: 9. Here the CDR3 DNA reads TGTGCCAGCAGCGTAATAGCGGGGGCCGAAAATGAGCAGTTCTTC. As protein: CASSVIAGAENEQFF.

V usage is TRBV7-2 and J usage is TRBJ1-4; D call uncertain. The V end lost 1 base, the J end lost 10 bases, and 10 bases lay between the germline ends. CDR3 length equals 13 residues. Looked up from germline, CDR1 is SGHTA and CDR2 is FQGNSA. The CDR3 DNA reads TGTGCCAGCAGCTTAGGCCGAGAGGGAAAACTGTTTTTT. This translates into CASSLGREGKLFF.

This clone has a handful of counts. The rearrangement joins TRBV27 to TRBJ1-1; D not certain. Trimming shortened V by 1 base and J by 5 bases, and 8 bases separated the two germline ends. CDR3 length: 13 amino acids. The V gene's germline CDR1 is MNHEY and CDR2 SMNVEV (reference sequence). This CDR3 is CASSLYSITEAFF. In DNA form, the CDR3 reads TGTGCCAGCAGTTTATACTCGATTACTGAAGCTTTCTTT.

The rearrangement links TRBV12-3 or TRBV12-4 to TRBJ1-2, with D possibly matching TRBD1 (5 bases). Trimming stripped 6 bases from V and 4 bases from J, with 12 bases between. The CDR3 is 13 amino acids. The CDR3 DNA follows: TGTGCCAGCAGGAAGACAGAGATCTATGGCTACACCTTC. As protein: CASRKTEIYGYTF.

This sequence joins TRBV10-3 and TRBJ1-3; TRBD1 matches at 8 bases. Unmatched junction bases numbered 5, after V lost 3 bases and J lost 4 bases. CDR3 length: 15 amino acids. Germline lookup yields CDR1 ENHRY and CDR2 SYGVKD. As DNA, the CDR3 is TGTGCCATCAGTGAAGGGCAGGGGGCCGGAAACACCATATATTTT. This codes for CAISEGQGAGNTIYF.

This clone appeared a single time. V gene TRBV3-1 (or the pseudogene TRBV3-2) combines with J gene TRBJ1-1; 8 nucleotides agree with TRBD1. This CDR3 contains 15 residues. CDR1 and CDR2 from the germline V gene are LGHDT and YNNKEL (reference sequence). V was pared by 5 bases and J by 4 bases, with 9 bases of the junction left unmatched. CDR3 bases: TGTGCCAGCAGCAAAGGCCACAGGGGGGGCACTGAAGCTTTCTTT. This translates into CASSKGHRGGTEAFF.

In its sample, this clone was seen a few times. V gene TRBV3-1 (or the pseudogene TRBV3-2) combines with J gene TRBJ2-7; 7 bases are shared with TRBD1. The CDR3 sequence is 15 residues long. CDR1 LGHDT and CDR2 YNNKEL come from the germline V gene (reference sequence). Losses at the gene ends were 5 bases for V and 4 bases for J; bases not matched to a gene: 11. The CDR3 DNA sequence: TGTGCCAGCAGCTCTCGGACAGGCGTGTGGTACGAGCAGTACTTC. Protein product: CASSSRTGVWYEQYF.

The CDR3 coding sequence is TGTGCCAGCAGCGTAGGCGCCCGACAGGGGATTCCATACGAGCAGTACTTC. It translates to CASSVGARQGIPYEQYF. The V and J genes are TRBV9 and TRBJ2-7, with TRBD1 matching over 8 bases. The CDR3 covers 17 residues. V lost 0 bases and J lost 4; bases outside the gene matches: 12. Germline assignment: CDR1 SGDLS and CDR2 YYNGEE.

The chain combines TRBV5-1 with TRBJ1-1; TRBD1 might be the D (5 bases). This CDR3 has 17 residues. Germline CDR1 reads SGHRS; CDR2 reads YFSETQ. V gave up 5 bases and J gave up 7 bases, with 27 bases separating them. The CDR3 protein is CASRTAEVRARVGEAFF. The CDR3 DNA reads TGCGCCAGCAGAACAGCCGAAGTCAGGGCTCGGGTGGGTGAAGCTTTCTTT.

This clone was seen a single time. The V gene is TRBV10-3, the J gene TRBJ1-4; the match to TRBD1 covers 10 bases. The CDR3 has 13 residues. V lost 10 bases to trimming and J lost 7 bases; unmatched junction nucleotides: 6. CDR1 ENHRY and CDR2 SYGVKD come from the germline V gene. In DNA, the CDR3 is TGTGCCACCCAGGGGGACAGGGGTGAAAAACTGTTTTTT. As protein: CATQGDRGEKLFF.

The chain recombines TRBV9 with TRBJ2-1, with 12 bases aligning to TRBD2. Germline V CDR1 and CDR2: SGDLS, YYNGEE. CDR3 length: 16 amino acids. V dropped 3 bases and J dropped 5; count of bases not matched to a gene: 6. CDR3 sequence reads: CASSAQLAGGNNEQFF. CDR3 nucleotide sequence: TGTGCCAGCAGCGCACAACTAGCGGGGGGAAACAATGAGCAGTTCTTC.

The rearrangement joins TRBV10-3 to TRBJ2-5, with a possible D match to TRBD2 (5 bases). Per the germline V gene, CDR1 is ENHRY and CDR2 is SYGVKD. The CDR3 is 12 amino acids. Trimming removed 4 bases at V and 5 bases at J, with 8 bases between. The CDR3: CAISGTGETQYF. The CDR3, as DNA: TGTGCCATCAGTGGGACGGGGGAGACCCAGTACTTC.

V and J are TRBV19 and TRBJ2-5, with 9 bases fitting TRBD2. Germline lookup yields CDR1 LNHDA and CDR2 SQIVND (reference sequence). With 3 bases clipped from V and 1 base from J, the junction kept 12 bases outside the gene matches. This CDR3 contains 18 residues. CDR3 in DNA: TGTGCCAGTAGTATGGTTCTCCGGCGCGGGGGGGGCCAAGAGACCCAGTACTTC. Translating it yields CASSMVLRRGGGQETQYF.

This clone has a single count. The rearrangement joins TRBV27 to TRBJ2-5, with a possible D match to TRBD1 (5 bases). The V end was cut by 6 bases, the J end by 3 bases, with 11 bases between. Germline CDR1 reads MNHEY; CDR2 reads SMNVEV (reference sequence). The CDR3 loop spans 13 amino acids. CDR3 coding DNA: TGTGCCAGCAGGCCAGGGTATGAAGAGACCCAGTACTTC. This sequence encodes CASRPGYEETQYF.